This entry lists 18 T cell receptor beta chains sequenced from one sample in a study of Graves' ophthalmopathy and Graves' hyperthyroidism. Scientists amplified the TCR beta CDR3 regions from RNA transcripts. Following a first-round RT-PCR that used HTBI primers, a second-round multiplex PCR was carried out. TCRdb itself ran the multiplex PCR reads through MiXCR, one entry per CDR3 protein. In the table there are 600,000 to 650,000 distinct CDR3 sequences, roughly 20% of which are singletons. Input material: peripheral blood. These receptors were obtained from a woman younger than 35 with stable Graves' hyperthyroidism. Some clones in this sample may be carry-over from other donors' samples.

The CDR3 DNA is TGTGCCAGCAGTTCCCCGGGACTAGCGGGCCGGAACATTCAGTACTTC. Its translation: CASSSPGLAGRNIQYF. This chain connects TRBV12-3 or TRBV12-4 to TRBJ2-4; TRBD2 matches 12 bases. The ends lost 4 bases at V and 7 bases at J; junction bases unmatched: 8. This CDR3 contains 16 residues.

DNA of the CDR3: TGTGCCAGCAGTTTGATCGGCGGGGACGCTTTCTTT. It is translated as CASSLIGGDAFF. V gene TRBV28 combines with J gene TRBJ1-1; possible D gene TRBD1, 5 bases. Germline V gene lookup returns CDR1 MDHEN and CDR2 SYDVKM. The CDR3 covers 12 residues. V lost 3 bases and J 11 bases, leaving 13 bases between the germline ends.

At least ten counts were recorded for this clonotype. In DNA, the CDR3 is TGTGCCAGCAGGAGGACTAGCGGGGTCTCGGGAGAGACCCAGTACTTC. This sequence encodes CASRRTSGVSGETQYF. The chain links TRBV2 to TRBJ2-5; TRBD2 matches at 12 bases. Trimming removed 6 bases from V and 4 bases from J; junction bases left unmatched: 9. CDR3 length equals 16 residues. In germline, CDR1 is SNHLY, CDR2 FYNNEI.

At least ten counts were recorded for this clonotype. The rearrangement links TRBV6-1 to TRBJ1-1; a possible D gene is TRBD1 (5 bases). The CDR3 consists of 13 residues. Germline V gene sequence: CDR1 MNHNS, CDR2 SASEGT. V lost 6 bases, J lost 1 base, and 9 bases lay in between. CDR3 region: CASRLDRNTEAFF. In nucleotides, the CDR3 is TGTGCCAGCAGGCTCGACAGGAACACTGAAGCTTTCTTT.

This clonotype has only a few counts. CDR3 bases: TGTGCCAGCATCGGGACAGGGGGCGCAGGTTATGGCTACACCTTC. It is translated as CASIGTGGAGYGYTF. The chain joins TRBV28 to TRBJ1-2; 12 nucleotides agree with TRBD1. CDR3 size: 15 residues. Germline values: CDR1 MDHEN, CDR2 SYDVKM. J lost 5 bases, V lost 7 bases, and 8 bases had no gene match.

This clonotype was seen many times. The V and J genes are TRBV6-5 and TRBJ1-5; no definite D call. The germline V gene encodes CDR1 MNHEY and CDR2 SVGAGI. V lost 0 bases, J lost 3 bases, and 9 bases lay in between. The CDR3 has 15 amino acids. CDR3: CASSYSSSPNQPQHF. In nucleotides, the CDR3 is TGTGCCAGCAGTTACTCGAGTAGCCCCAATCAGCCCCAGCATTTT.

This clonotype was counted ten times or more. The V and J genes are TRBV28 and TRBJ2-5; D may be TRBD2 (7 bases). This CDR3 spans 14 amino acids. Germline-derived CDR1 and CDR2 are MDHEN and SYDVKM. The ends were cut back, 5 bases at V and 3 bases at J, with 13 bases in the middle. The CDR3 DNA sequence: TGTGCCAGCAGTCCCGGGGGGCCGAAAGAGACCCAGTACTTC. This encodes CASSPGGPKETQYF.

A remark on this clonotype: A much larger clone differs by one base, so this may be a read error. The chain combines TRBV28 with TRBJ1-2, with 7 bases identical to TRBD1. The CDR3 runs to 16 residues. The germline gives CDR1 MDHEN, CDR2 SYDVKM. The CDR3 protein is CASSFPTGLANYGYSF. CDR3 bases: TGTGCCAGCAGTTTCCCGACAGGGCTCGCTAACTATGGCTACAGCTTC.

This clonotype was seen a single time. The chain couples TRBV6-2 or TRBV6-3 to TRBJ2-3, with a tentative D call TRBD2 (6 bases). Germline V gene lookup returns CDR1 MNHEY and CDR2 SVGEGT. Trimming took off 5 bases at V and 2 bases at J, with 14 bases between the two ends. This CDR3 is built from 15 residues. The CDR3, as DNA: TGTGCCAGCAGTCCCGGTCGGAGGGACACAGATACGCAGTATTTT. It translates to CASSPGRRDTDTQYF.

This clonotype was seen more than once but under ten times. This chain links TRBV6-1 with TRBJ1-6; TRBD1 aligns across 7 bases. J was trimmed by 0 bases and V by 8 bases; bases with no gene match: 7. Germline V lookup: CDR1 MNHNS, CDR2 SASEGT. The CDR3 runs to 16 residues. This CDR3 reads CASGPGQSSYNSPLHF. The CDR3 DNA is TGTGCCAGCGGGCCGGGACAGAGCTCCTATAATTCACCCCTCCACTTT.

The V and J genes are TRBV20-1 and TRBJ1-1, with D tentatively TRBD1 (5 bases). CDR1 and CDR2 from the germline V gene are DFQATT and SNEGSKA (reference sequence). The CDR3 is made up of 15 amino acids. V gave up 3 bases and J gave up 4 bases, with 18 bases separating them. The CDR3 is CSASSTSGGVTEAFF. CDR3 nucleotides: TGCAGTGCTAGTTCCACGAGTGGGGGAGTCACTGAAGCTTTCTTT.

This clonotype showed up many times. J is TRBJ2-4 and V is TRBV2; 10 nucleotides match TRBD2. In germline, CDR1 is SNHLY, CDR2 FYNNEI. V was clipped by 8 bases and J by 1 base; unmatched bases: 2. CDR3 length: 14 residues. The CDR3 sequence: CASQLAGAKNIQYF. The CDR3 region has the DNA TGTGCCAGCCAACTAGCGGGGGCCAAAAACATTCAGTACTTC.

In this sample, this clonotype turned up many times. The chain couples TRBV3-1 to TRBJ1-5; D call uncertain. CDR3 length: 13 residues. V lost 3 bases, J lost 3 bases, and 6 bases lay in between. Germline V gene lookup returns CDR1 LGHDT and CDR2 YNNKEL (reference sequence). The CDR3 nucleotides are TGTGCCAGCAGCCAGAGCCTCAATCAGCCCCAGCATTTT. Encoded protein: CASSQSLNQPQHF.

The sample holds many counts of this clonotype. This sequence joins TRBV28 and TRBJ2-7; TRBD1 matches 10 bases. The CDR3 totals 15 residues. The V and J ends lost 6 bases and 7 bases, in that order; junction bases with no gene match: 12. Germline CDR1 MDHEN, CDR2 SYDVKM. The DNA for the CDR3 is TGTGCCAGCAGCCGACCCCCGGGACAGGGGTGGGAGCAGTACTTC. Translating gives CASSRPPGQGWEQYF. The complete variable domain, with remaining parts taken from reference TRBV28 and TRBJ2-7, reads DVKVTQSSRYLVKRTGEKVFLECVQDMDHENMFWYRQDPGLGLRLIYFSYDVKMKEKGDIPEGYSVSREKKERFSLILESASTNQTSMYLCASSRPPGQGWEQYFGPGTRLTVT.

This sequence joins TRBV3-1 and TRBJ2-2; possible D gene TRBD2, 5 bases. The CDR3 loop spans 15 amino acids. CDR1 LGHDT and CDR2 YNNKEL come from the germline V gene (reference sequence). Trimming took off 1 base at V and 4 bases at J, with 10 bases between the two ends. CDR3 sequence: CASSQVGDRTGELFF. In DNA form, the CDR3 reads TGTGCCAGCAGCCAAGTCGGGGATCGCACCGGGGAGCTGTTTTTT.

This clonotype was picked up many times. The chain combines TRBV24-1 with TRBJ2-2, with D possibly being TRBD1 (6 bases). With 3 bases removed from V and 4 bases from J, the gap between germline ends came to 14 bases. Germline V gene data show CDR1 as KGHDR and CDR2 as SFDVKD. The CDR3 runs 16 residues. CDR3 nucleotide sequence: TGTGCCACCAGTGATAATCTCCAGGGGCTCACCGGGGAGCTGTTTTTT. It codes for CATSDNLQGLTGELFF.

This clonotype came up many times. The chain carries TRBV6-1 and TRBJ1-5; TRBD1 aligns across 8 bases. Trimming at V came to 6 bases and at J to 5 bases, leaving 3 bases not matched to a gene. Germline values: CDR1 MNHNS, CDR2 SASEGT. This CDR3 is 13 amino acids long. CDR3 loop: CASRVQGDQPQHF. DNA of the CDR3: TGTGCCAGCAGAGTACAGGGGGATCAGCCCCAGCATTTT.

Ten or more counts support this clonotype. The chain links TRBV9 to TRBJ1-5; no clear D. Trimming removed 0 bases at V and 0 bases at J, with 7 bases between. Per germline, CDR1 SGDLS and CDR2 YYNGEE. This CDR3 comprises 15 residues. For the CDR3, the DNA is TGTGCCAGCAGCGTAGGACAACATAGCAATCAGCCCCAGCATTTT. Residues: CASSVGQHSNQPQHF.